This TCR beta chain was observed in a study of monozygotic twins with inflammatory bowel disease. General study points: Fewer shared clonotypes with others were found in IBD patients than in healthy twins, especially with disease activity. IBD-affected twins scored below their healthy co-twins in TCRbeta diversity (inverse Simpson).

There are 18 residues in the CDR3. Germline V gene sequence: CDR1 KGHSH, CDR2 LQKENI. Points on this clonotype: Its antigen is currently unknown.

It was 3,000 to 4,000 ng of total RNA that each TCR library used. TCRdb reanalyzed the 5' RACE reads, giving one entry per CDR3 protein sequence and no DNA. The repertoire table contains around 380,000 distinct CDR3 sequences. V is TRBV18 and J is TRBJ1-4; TCRdb names TRBD1, which stays unverified in the absence of DNA. This TCR was sampled from a human donor with ulcerative colitis or Crohn's disease, or a healthy co-twin of an affected twin (not recorded which). Sequencing was performed on blood. CDR3: CASSPTGAPVSTNEKLFF.